Presented here are 4 T cell receptor beta chains from one specimen sequenced in a study of blood T cell repertoires in COVID-19. Using immunoSEQ multiplex PCR, the repertoire was profiled, and TCRdb retains in-frame clones only, with some absent. The sample yields roughly 290,000 clones, around 85% seen once. Sequencing was performed on peripheral blood. Receptor source: a woman in her forties or fifties with active or convalescent COVID-19.

The chain links TRBV12-3 or TRBV12-4 to TRBJ1-2; 8 bases agree with TRBD1. V shed 5 bases and J 4 bases; nucleotides not matched to a gene: 0. This CDR3 has 12 residues. CDR3 loop: CASSDRGYGYTF. CDR3 DNA: TGTGCCAGCAGTGACAGGGGCTATGGCTACACCTTC.

This clone was detected only a few times. The CDR3 DNA reads as TGTGCCAGCAGTACGACTAGCGGGGCCTCCTACGAGCAGTACTTC. It specifies CASSTTSGASYEQYF. The V call is TRBV27, the J call TRBJ2-7, with 11 nucleotides matching TRBD2. The V segment lost 5 bases and the J segment 0 bases; nucleotides outside the gene matches: 3. Germline loops: CDR1 MNHEY, CDR2 SMNVEV (reference sequence). The CDR3 extends over 15 amino acids.

The CDR3 loop is CASRQGDLAPLHF. CDR3 sequence (DNA): TGTGCCAGCAGGCAGGGGGACTTGGCACCCCTCCACTTT. The chain joins TRBV7-9 to TRBJ1-6; TRBD1 aligns across 7 bases. V trimming: 6 bases; J trimming: 11 bases; junction bases outside the gene matches: 7. The CDR3 length is 13 residues. CDR1 is SEHNR, CDR2 FQNEAQ, per germline (reference sequence). Filled out from reference TRBV7-9 and TRBJ1-6, the complete variable domain reads DTGVSQNPRHKITKRGQNVTFRCDPISEHNRLYWYRQTLGQGPEFLTYFQNEAQLEKSRLLSDRFSAERPKGSFSTLEIQRTEQGDSAMYLCASRQGDLAPLHFGNGTRLTVT.

The J gene is TRBJ2-1, the V gene TRBV9; D is unclear. There are 12 residues in the CDR3. CDR1 SGDLS and CDR2 YYNGEE come from the germline V gene. V was trimmed by 0 bases and J by 6 bases, leaving 4 bases between them. CDR3 loop: CASSVAGNEQFF. DNA for the CDR3: TGTGCCAGCAGCGTAGCGGGCAATGAGCAGTTCTTC.